The 6 T cell receptor beta chains reported below all come from one sample, sequenced in a study of blood T cell repertoires in COVID-19. Clones were sequenced by immunoSEQ multiplex PCR, and TCRdb holds only the in-frame ones, with some missing. The table has about 300,000 clones, 85% seen once. The sample was PBMCs or T cells enriched from blood (not recorded which). The receptor set was obtained from a woman in her fifties or sixties who had recovered from COVID-19.

This clone was seen a few times. The chain links TRBV18 to TRBJ1-1; 8 nucleotides line up with TRBD1. The germline gives CDR1 KGHSH, CDR2 LQKENI. The CDR3 spans 16 residues. Trimming removed 3 bases from V and 4 bases from J; junction bases left unmatched: 10. CDR3 sequence: CASSPTTGARVTEAFF. In DNA, the CDR3 is TGTGCCAGCTCACCGACGACAGGGGCTAGGGTCACTGAAGCTTTCTTT.

V gene TRBV12-3 or TRBV12-4 combines with J gene TRBJ1-2; TRBD1 is a possible D gene (5 bases). This CDR3 contains 13 residues. Between the trimmed V and J ends, which lost 3 bases and 3 bases, there was a span of 8 bases. The CDR3 DNA reads as TGTGCCAGCAGTTTGGGGCAGGACTATGGCTACACCTTC. Protein product: CASSLGQDYGYTF.

This clone was seen a handful of times. V is TRBV30 and J is TRBJ1-5; possible D gene TRBD1, 5 bases. Germline lookup yields CDR1 GTSNPN and CDR2 SVGIG (reference sequence). The CDR3 has 13 residues. V lost 5 bases and J 3 bases, leaving 11 bases between the germline ends. The CDR3 is CAWARQTNQPQHF. The DNA of the CDR3 is TGTGCCTGGGCACGACAGACCAATCAGCCCCAGCATTTT.

This clone was observed once. The chain combines TRBV6-5 with TRBJ2-6; perhaps TRBD1 as D (5 bases). The V end was cut by 10 bases, the J end by 3 bases, with 16 bases between. The CDR3 totals 15 residues. The germline V gene encodes CDR1 MNHEY and CDR2 SVGAGI. The CDR3 DNA reads as TGTGCCAACAGGCAGGTCTTGAGTGGGGCCAACGTCCTGACTTTC. Translating gives CANRQVLSGANVLTF.

The chain recombines TRBV6-5 with TRBJ2-2, with D unclear. Per germline, CDR1 MNHEY and CDR2 SVGAGI. Trimming stripped 2 bases from V and 1 base from J, with 8 bases between. CDR3 length: 15 residues. The CDR3 sequence is CASSYGRLNTGELFF. The CDR3 DNA reads as TGTGCCAGCAGTTACGGCAGGCTGAACACCGGGGAGCTGTTTTTT.

The chain has TRBV5-1 and TRBJ2-1; D remains unclear. Trimming cost V 4 bases and J 10 bases, with 15 bases left between them. This CDR3 contains 13 residues. Germline CDR1 reads SGHRS; CDR2 reads YFSETQ. CDR3 sequence reads: CASSKQSAIEQFF. The CDR3 DNA is TGCGCCAGCAGCAAGCAATCCGCTATAGAGCAGTTCTTC.